This T cell receptor beta chain was sequenced in a study of shared clonotypes between healthy human individuals. Sequencing used immunoSEQ multiplex PCR; TCRdb keeps in-frame clones, though not all of them. Of hundreds of thousands of clones in the sample, 70% to 80% were seen once. The V end lost 0 bases, the J end lost 0 bases, and 6 bases lay between the germline ends. The germline V gene has CDR1 SGHRS and CDR2 YFSETQ. The CDR3 is made up of 14 amino acids. There are many counts of this clone. Additional DNA sequences in this sample encode the identical CDR3. The sample was PBMCs. The gene calls are TRBV5-1 and TRBJ1-1; D is ambiguous. The sequence derives from a woman aged 40 to 50 in good health. Some clones in this sample may be carry-over from other donors' samples. The CDR3 coding sequence is TGCGCCAGCAGCTTGGGCGGAATGAACACTGAAGCTTTCTTT. This sequence encodes CASSLGGMNTEAFF.